This T cell receptor (beta chain) was captured by sequencing in a study of PD-1 blockade in classical Hodgkin lymphoma (dated by TCRdb to about 2020). Broadly, across the study: Nivolumab dosing was 3 mg/kg intravenously every 2 weeks, continuing until either disease progression or unacceptable toxicity. To define a peripheral blood immune signature of response to PD-1 blockade in classical Hodgkin lymphoma, the study combined TCR beta sequencing with CyTOF. The paper's findings and limits, for the study overall: Trial patients achieving complete response had baseline diversity similar to newly diagnosed patients, whereas partial responders and progressors had significantly lower diversity. Baseline TCR diversity was reported as lower in newly diagnosed patients than in healthy donors, and lower still in relapsed/refractory patients. Lower diversity was seen in patients whose nivolumab began less than 1 year after ASCT, and these patients were left out of later analyses so that immune reconstitution would not confound the results. CD4+ but not CD8+ TCR diversity rose significantly by C4D1 (p=0.0027 vs p=0.16), most apparent in complete responders (p=0.02). The study covered only a single clinical trial cohort, and the causes of the repertoire differences, possibly disease activity or prior therapy, were still not defined.

As to this clone: Its recognized antigen is unknown. Within one base of it there is no much larger clone, and no base qualities were kept.

Genomic DNA was isolated using the Qiagen DNeasy kit from unsorted PBMCs as well as from negatively selected CD4+ and CD8+ fractions. Using primers that anneal to V and J segments, immunoSEQ multiplex PCR amplified the TCR beta CDR3 regions. A synthetic immune receptor repertoire was used to minimize amplification bias, and remaining bias was computationally removed after sequencing. Processing in the source paper ran as follows. Custom Python scripts were used to quantify repertoire diversity as the Shannon entropy index. Unsorted, CD4+ and CD8+ repertoires were examined separately, except in combined analyses, for which CD4+ and CD8+ sequences were merged in silico. Clonal expansion was defined as at least a 2-fold frequency increase after treatment relative to C1D1, with a pseudocount of 0.5 for undetected baseline clones. Clones with 0 or 1 copy at C1D1 were defined as singleton clones, while clones with 2 or more copies were defined as non-singleton clones. Clones expanded in unsorted samples were annotated as CD4+, CD8+ or unknown by matching protein sequences in sorted samples from the same patient. Wilcoxon tests were applied to paired samples to test diversity changes from C1D1 to C4D1. Not all clones reach the TCRdb copy of this immuneACCESS table, which keeps in-frame sequences only. Checked studies attribute under half of the gap to unresolved V genes and leave the rest unexplained. The DNA gave D and trimming, while V, J and clone size come from that table. The sample yields tens of thousands of clones; around 78% were counted once. Less than 15% of the sample is held by the ten biggest clonotypes.

CDR1 and CDR2, looked up from the germline V gene, are MNHEY and SVGAGI. Measured from the cysteine to the phenylalanine, the CDR3 is 13 residues long. Of all the DNA, just the CDR3 is kept, 39 bases in frame from base 1. V and J lose 6 bases and 6 bases, and a span of 12 bases separates them. The time point label on this specimen signifies: cycle 2 day 1 (C2D1) of nivolumab. Relapse after autologous stem cell transplantation had occurred in all trial patients, and cohorts A, B and C were distinguished by prior brentuximab vedotin exposure. The trial cohort was composed of about 53 patients with relapsed/refractory classical Hodgkin lymphoma, for whom complete response, partial response or progressive disease was recorded as best overall response. Trial patients were treated with single-agent nivolumab in the multi-cohort phase II CheckMate 205 trial. An independent review committee assessed best overall response by applying the 2007 International Working Group response criteria. Trial PBMCs were collected just before the start of nivolumab (C1D1) and during therapy at cycle 2 day 1 and cycle 4 day 1. Peripheral blood was collected in 8 mL Vacutainer Cell Preparation Tubes, from which PBMCs were isolated by centrifugation and then cryopreserved.

The chain is encoded by TRBV6-5 joined to TRBJ1-5; TRBD1 is a possible D gene, resting on 5 matching bases. Sequenced here: peripheral blood mononuclear cells (PBMCs), sampled before the second cycle of nivolumab. The sequence was obtained from a human donor with classical Hodgkin lymphoma. The sequence in DNA is TGTGCCAGCAGCGGGACGCCCGTTCAGCCCCAGCATTTT. Its amino acids are CASSGTPVQPQHF.